The 21 T cell receptor beta chains listed next were all sequenced from one sample in a study of T cell responses to AZD1222 COVID-19 vaccine. Here immunoSEQ multiplex PCR was the method, and the copy in TCRdb shows in-frame clones only, minus some. The top ten hold 3.8% of the sample, which has approximately 140,000 clones, roughly nine tenths seen once. The specimen was peripheral blood, collected 28 days after the second AZD1222 dose. These receptors were collected from an adult who received the AZD1222 COVID-19 vaccine.

The chain couples TRBV2 to TRBJ2-7; tentatively, D is TRBD1 (6 bases). The V end was cut by 5 bases, the J end by 8 bases, with 10 bases between. The CDR3 totals 11 residues. Germline values: CDR1 SNHLY, CDR2 FYNNEI. The CDR3 region is CASSRDRKQYF. For the CDR3, the DNA is TGTGCCAGCAGTCGCGACAGGAAGCAGTACTTC.

Comments on this clone: The junction departs from germline at one end; a sequencing error may be responsible. The chain joins TRBV29-1 to TRBJ2-3; D is perhaps TRBD2 (5 bases). This CDR3 region has 10 residues. Germline V lookup: CDR1 SQVTM, CDR2 ANQGSEA. In DNA, the CDR3 is TGCAGCGTCGAAGAGGGTACGCAGTATTTT. It translates to CSVEEGTQYF.

V and J are TRBV18 and TRBJ2-3; TRBD2 is a possible D gene (5 bases). In germline, CDR1 is KGHSH, CDR2 LQKENI. Trimming stripped 1 base from V and 2 bases from J, with 13 bases between. The CDR3 loop spans 16 amino acids. The CDR3 reads CASSPLAADYTDTQYF. The CDR3, as DNA: TGTGCCAGCTCACCACTTGCGGCCGACTACACAGATACGCAGTATTTT.

This chain connects TRBV6-5 to TRBJ2-3; 8 bases match TRBD1. Germline V gene sequence: CDR1 MNHEY, CDR2 SVGAGI. CDR3 length: 14 amino acids. V was clipped by 10 bases and J by 4 bases; unmatched bases: 10. CDR3 amino acids: CAISLDRGADTQYF. DNA for the CDR3: TGTGCCATAAGCCTCGACAGGGGAGCAGATACGCAGTATTTT.

The rearrangement uses TRBV11-3 and TRBJ2-7; 8 nucleotides align to TRBD1. The V and J ends lost 5 bases and 1 base, in that order; junction bases with no gene match: 4. Germline values: CDR1 SGHNT, CDR2 YENEEA. CDR3 length: 14 residues. The CDR3 sequence is CASSPGQGSYEQYF. In DNA form, the CDR3 reads TGTGCCAGCAGCCCAGGACAGGGATCCTACGAGCAGTACTTC. The whole variable domain, remainder taken from reference TRBV11-3 and TRBJ2-7, is EAGVVQSPRYKIIEKKQPVAFWCNPISGHNTLYWYLQNLGQGPELLIRYENEEAVDDSQLPKDRFSAERLKGVDSTLKIQPAELGDSAVYLCASSPGQGSYEQYFGPGTRLTVT.

This chain uses TRBV11-2 with TRBJ2-7, with TRBD2 matching over 13 bases. The V gene end was trimmed by 5 bases and the J gene end by 0 bases; junction bases not matched to a gene: 7. Germline V lookup: CDR1 SGHAT, CDR2 FQNNGV. The CDR3 runs to 17 residues. The CDR3 nucleotides are TGTGCCAGCAGCCGCAGATGGACTAGCGGGAGCTCCTACGAGCAGTACTTC. Protein: CASSRRWTSGSSYEQYF.

The chain combines TRBV7-6 with TRBJ1-1; TRBD1 is a possible D gene (5 bases). The CDR3 sequence is 16 residues long. Germline values: CDR1 SGHVS, CDR2 FNYEAQ. V was cut by 0 bases and J by 0 bases, with 11 bases left in between. As DNA, the CDR3 is TGTGCCAGCAGCTTAGCAGATGGGGCCATGAACACTGAAGCTTTCTTT. Translation: CASSLADGAMNTEAFF.

This chain joins TRBV6-5 and TRBJ2-7, with D possibly TRBD1 on 5 matching bases. V lost 4 bases, J lost 2 bases, and 12 bases lay in between. This CDR3 contains 14 residues. CDR1 is MNHEY, CDR2 SVGAGI, per germline. CDR3 nucleotide sequence: TGTGCCAGCAGTTGGGGCACCGAGCCCTACGAGCAGTACTTC. Its translation: CASSWGTEPYEQYF.

V usage is TRBV6-5 and J usage is TRBJ1-2; D might be TRBD1 (6 bases). CDR1 is MNHEY, CDR2 SVGAGI, per germline. The germline V and J ends were trimmed by 5 bases and 6 bases, with 16 bases remaining between them. The CDR3 is 14 residues long. The chain's CDR3 is CASSIGPGVNGYTF. In nucleotides, the CDR3 is TGTGCCAGCAGTATTGGCCCAGGGGTTAATGGCTACACCTTC.

V usage is TRBV2 and J usage is TRBJ1-1; 7 bases are shared with TRBD1. The ends lost 7 bases at V and 6 bases at J; junction bases unmatched: 5. This CDR3 comprises 12 residues. Germline V gene lookup returns CDR1 SNHLY and CDR2 FYNNEI. The CDR3 nucleotides are TGTGCCAGCACAGGGGGAGTATCTGAAGCTTTCTTT. Encoded protein: CASTGGVSEAFF.

This clone was detected many times. This rearrangement joins TRBV12-3 or TRBV12-4 to TRBJ2-7; 7 bases agree with TRBD2. V was clipped by 5 bases and J by 8 bases; unmatched bases: 9. CDR3 length equals 13 residues. The CDR3 DNA follows: TGTGCCAGCAGTAGCGGGACGGGACGGCAGCAGTACTTC. Protein product: CASSSGTGRQQYF.

V gene TRBV5-1 combines with J gene TRBJ2-6; D not certain. There are 16 residues in the CDR3. Germline CDR1 SGHRS, CDR2 YFSETQ. V shed 5 bases and J shed 0 bases, with 12 bases lying between them. The CDR3 region is CASSLPTLSGANVLTF. CDR3 bases: TGCGCCAGCAGTCTACCAACCCTCTCTGGGGCCAACGTCCTGACTTTC.

The chain has TRBV5-1 and TRBJ2-3; no reliable D call. The CDR3 spans 13 residues. V was trimmed by 0 bases and J by 6 bases, leaving 8 bases between them. Germline values: CDR1 SGHRS, CDR2 YFSETQ. CDR3 sequence: CASSLAAGDTQYF. CDR3 DNA sequence: TGCGCCAGCAGCTTGGCCGCCGGGGATACGCAGTATTTT.

V and J are TRBV5-5 and TRBJ2-2, with TRBD2 matching over 7 bases. V trimming: 4 bases; J trimming: 4 bases; junction bases outside the gene matches: 4. Germline V gives CDR1 SGHKS, CDR2 YYEKEE (reference sequence). CDR3 length equals 14 residues. For the CDR3, the DNA is TGTGCCAGCAGCCGGGACTACTTCACCGGGGAGCTGTTTTTT. Protein sequence: CASSRDYFTGELFF.

V gene TRBV5-1 combines with J gene TRBJ1-2, with D unresolved. CDR3 length: 13 residues. V shed 4 bases and J shed 4 bases, with 11 bases lying between them. CDR1 and CDR2 (germline): SGHRS, YFSETQ. CDR3 in DNA: TGCGCCAGCAGCCGGGATTCAAGCTATGGCTACACCTTC. Translation gives CASSRDSSYGYTF.

The gene calls are TRBV13 and TRBJ1-1; 8 nucleotides align to TRBD1. After removal of 5 bases from V and 4 bases from J, the junction contained 9 bases not matched to a gene. The germline V gene encodes CDR1 PRHDT and CDR2 FYEKMQ (reference sequence). The CDR3 has 15 amino acids. The DNA of the CDR3 is TGTGCCAGCAGCAACAGCCAAACAGGGGGCACTGAAGCTTTCTTT. Translating gives CASSNSQTGGTEAFF.

This chain connects TRBV19 to TRBJ1-2, with D perhaps matching TRBD1 (5 bases). CDR3 length: 13 residues. Germline V gene sequence: CDR1 LNHDA, CDR2 SQIVND (reference sequence). The V end was cut by 8 bases, the J end by 5 bases, with 15 bases between. The CDR3 loop reads CASQSGTGYGYTF. CDR3 coding DNA: TGTGCCAGTCAATCCGGGACCGGATATGGCTACACCTTC.

The table lists this clone with a count of one. The genes are TRBV18 and TRBJ1-5; the D is unclear. V shed 0 bases and J shed 2 bases, with 2 bases lying between them. Germline V gene lookup returns CDR1 KGHSH and CDR2 LQKENI. This CDR3 is 13 amino acids long. As DNA, the CDR3 is TGTGCCAGCTCACCACCGGGCAATCAGCCCCAGCATTTT. This sequence encodes CASSPPGNQPQHF.

The rearrangement joins TRBV2 to TRBJ1-1, with D possibly TRBD1 on 5 matching bases. Germline loops: CDR1 SNHLY, CDR2 FYNNEI. The germline V and J ends were trimmed by 7 bases and 4 bases, with 13 bases remaining between them. The CDR3 length is 13 residues. CDR3 nucleotide sequence: TGTGCCAGCAAAAGGGGCTTGAGCACTGAAGCTTTCTTT. Protein sequence: CASKRGLSTEAFF. The complete variable domain, with remaining parts taken from reference TRBV2 and TRBJ1-1, reads EPEVTQTPSHQVTQMGQEVILRCVPISNHLYFYWYRQILGQKVEFLVSFYNNEISEKSEIFDDQFSVERPDGSNFTLKIRSTKLEDSAMYFCASKRGLSTEAFFGQGTRLTVV.

The rearrangement joins TRBV19 to TRBJ1-2; D is undetermined. Trimming removed 7 bases at V and 5 bases at J, with 5 bases between. The CDR3 loop spans 10 amino acids. Per germline, CDR1 LNHDA and CDR2 SQIVND (reference sequence). CDR3 protein: CASKWYGYTF. The CDR3 region has the DNA TGTGCCAGTAAATGGTATGGCTACACCTTC. Complete variable domain (other parts from reference TRBV19 and TRBJ1-2): DGGITQSPKYLFRKEGQNVTLSCEQNLNHDAMYWYRQDPGQGLRLIYYSQIVNDFQKGDIAEGYSVSREKKESFPLTVTSAQKNPTAFYLCASKWYGYTFGSGTRLTVV.

V usage is TRBV7-8 and J usage is TRBJ1-2; possible D gene TRBD1, 6 bases. Germline CDR1 and CDR2: SGHVS and FQNEAQ. The CDR3 runs 12 residues. V was pared by 8 bases and J by 4 bases, with 11 bases between. CDR3 sequence (DNA): TGTGCCAGCGGCAGGGGTTCCTATGGCTACACCTTC. Residues: CASGRGSYGYTF.